This T cell receptor beta chain was identified during a study of OX40 agonist ivuxolimab in advanced cancers. Study information: Patients received ivuxolimab, an agonistic anti-OX40 (CD134) antibody. Ivuxolimab was delivered to patients intravenously every 2 weeks at doses spanning 0.01 to 10 mg/kg. Those treated in dose escalation had hepatocellular carcinoma, melanoma, renal cell cancer or head and neck cancer.

This clone was recorded a few times. Autoimmune disease history or systemic immunosuppression disqualified patients. TCRdb's table, derived via immunoSEQ multiplex PCR, lists solely in-frame clones and lacks some. The table records 60,000 or so clones, 86% of them present only once. Deletions cut 7 bases from V and 0 bases from J, with 4 bases between. This CDR3 has 13 amino acids. CDR1 and CDR2 from the germline V gene are MDHEN and SYDVKM. The sequence was obtained from an adult with an advanced solid tumor such as melanoma, head and neck, liver or kidney cancer. The sample consisted of CD4+ or CD8+ T cells sorted from blood, taken in a trial of the OX40 agonist ivuxolimab. The V and J genes are TRBV28 and TRBJ2-6; D gene unclear. CDR3 sequence: CASNLSGANVLTF. CDR3 bases: TGTGCCAGCAACCTCTCTGGGGCCAACGTCCTGACTTTC.